This TCR beta chain was found in a study of OX40 agonist ivuxolimab in advanced cancers. In the study overall: Ivuxolimab, which targeted the costimulatory receptor OX40 (CD134), was an agonistic, fully human IgG2 monoclonal antibody. Intravenous ivuxolimab was administered to patients every 2 weeks at six dose levels: 0.01, 0.1, 0.3, 1.5, 3 and 10 mg/kg. Of the roughly 50 dose-escalation patients, hepatocellular carcinoma was present in around 20, melanoma in approximately 15, renal cell carcinoma in 9 and head and neck cancer in 9. The dose-escalation cohort was about 83% male with a mean age of approximately 60 years, ranging from roughly 20 to 80. Patients were allowed to have had prior anti-PD-1, anti-PD-L1 or anti-CTLA-4 therapy, and 40% of the dose-escalation patients had previously received checkpoint inhibitors. Partial responses occurred in three dose-escalation patients, of whom one had hepatocellular carcinoma and two had cutaneous melanoma. The point of sequencing TCRbeta in the periphery was to test whether ivuxolimab changed TCR sequence diversity and drove clonal T-cell expansion. The paper reports the monotherapy dose-escalation portion (N of about 50 patients) of the phase I ivuxolimab trial. The full study reports these points: At doses of 0.1 to 3.0 mg/kg, clonal expansion of both CD4+ and CD8+ T cells in blood was seen between baseline and week 6. In partial responders in the 0.1-3.0 mg/kg groups, normalized peripheral clonal expansion was found to be among the lowest, especially among CD8+ T cells. After ivuxolimab, expanded clones were on average more numerous among CD8+ T cells than among CD4+ T cells. Low levels of normalized T-cell clonal expansion were also seen in some patients who did not respond. The antigen specificity of the clonally expanded peripheral T cells was not determined.

Via the germline V gene, CDR1 is SGHAT and CDR2 FQNNGV. The CDR3 numbers 13 residues from cysteine through phenylalanine. Only the CDR3 portion is preserved as DNA: 39 bases, with reading frame beginning at the first base. Trimming removed 2 bases from V and 8 bases from J, leaving 10 bases between the germline ends. For sequencing of the TCRbeta CDR3 region, genomic DNA was extracted from the sorted cells. TCRbeta CDR3 regions were sequenced using the immunoSEQ Assay. Entries here come from immuneACCESS through TCRdb and include only in-frame sequences with V and J called. Some clones fail to appear in such tables; in the studies checked, an unresolved V gene covers under half of the shortfall, and the cause of the remainder is unknown. Recorded for this sample are around 150,000 clones; 85% to 95% of them occurred a single time. The ten largest clones represent roughly 0.94% of the sample. The trial excluded patients who had a history of autoimmune disease or were on systemic immunosuppression. Peripheral blood for TCR sequencing was collected from all dose cohorts at baseline, on cycle 4 day 1, and on cycle 7 day 1. The samples were taken from a phase I, first-in-human, multicenter, open-label dose-escalation trial of ivuxolimab. The trial enrolled adults with locally advanced or metastatic head and neck squamous cell, hepatocellular, melanoma or renal cell carcinoma. Before TCR sequencing, CD4+ and CD8+ T cells were separately sorted from peripheral blood.

Points on this clone: Which antigen it targets is not known. No much larger clone exists at a distance of one base, and base qualities are not known.

This TCR came from an adult with an advanced solid tumor such as melanoma, head and neck, liver or kidney cancer. This receptor chain uses TRBV11-2 and TRBJ1-3; the D gene is unclear. The sequenced sample was CD4+ or CD8+ T cells sorted from blood, obtained in a trial of the OX40 agonist ivuxolimab. In nucleotide form, the sequence is TGTGCCAGCAGCTTATCGCCCGGGGACACCATATATTTT. Translated, it reads CASSLSPGDTIYF.